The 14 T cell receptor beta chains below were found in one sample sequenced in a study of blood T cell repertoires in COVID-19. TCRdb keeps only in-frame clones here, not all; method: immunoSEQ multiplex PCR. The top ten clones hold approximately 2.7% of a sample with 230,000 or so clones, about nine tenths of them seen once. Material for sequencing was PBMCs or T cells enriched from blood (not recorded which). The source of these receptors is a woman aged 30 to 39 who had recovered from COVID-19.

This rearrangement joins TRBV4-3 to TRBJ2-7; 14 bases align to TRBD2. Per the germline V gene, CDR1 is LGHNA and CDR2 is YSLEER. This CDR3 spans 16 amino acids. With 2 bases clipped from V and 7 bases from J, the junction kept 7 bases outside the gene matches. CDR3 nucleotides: TGCGCCAGCAGCCAACAGGGACTAGCGGGGGCAGGGGAGCAGTACTTC. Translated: CASSQQGLAGAGEQYF.

The CDR3 is CATSRDHNAAGNTIYF. For the CDR3, the DNA is TGTGCCACCAGCAGAGATCATAACGCAGCTGGAAACACCATATATTTT. This chain uses TRBV15 with TRBJ1-3; D remains unclear. CDR1 LNHNV and CDR2 YYDKDF come from the germline V gene (reference sequence). Trimming removed 0 bases from V and 2 bases from J, with 11 bases in between. The CDR3 is made up of 16 amino acids. Looking up the rest from reference TRBV15 and TRBJ1-3 gives the full variable domain: DAMVIQNPRYQVTQFGKPVTLSCSQTLNHNVMYWYQQKSSQAPKLLFHYYDKDFNNEADTPDNFQSRRPNTSFCFLDIRSPGLGDTAMYLCATSRDHNAAGNTIYFGEGSWLTVV.

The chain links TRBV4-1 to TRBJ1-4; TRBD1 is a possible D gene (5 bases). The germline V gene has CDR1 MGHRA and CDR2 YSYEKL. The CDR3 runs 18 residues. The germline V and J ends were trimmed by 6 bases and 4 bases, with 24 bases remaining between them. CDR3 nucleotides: TGCGCCAGCAGAACAAGGTTGGGGCAGAGAACCCATAATGAAAAACTGTTTTTT. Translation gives CASRTRLGQRTHNEKLFF.

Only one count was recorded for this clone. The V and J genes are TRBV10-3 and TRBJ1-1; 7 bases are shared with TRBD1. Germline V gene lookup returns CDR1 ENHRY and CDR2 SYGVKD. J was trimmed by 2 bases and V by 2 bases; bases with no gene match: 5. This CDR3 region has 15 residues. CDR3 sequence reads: CAISEPTGVNTEAFF. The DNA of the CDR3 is TGTGCCATCAGTGAGCCAACAGGGGTCAACACTGAAGCTTTCTTT.

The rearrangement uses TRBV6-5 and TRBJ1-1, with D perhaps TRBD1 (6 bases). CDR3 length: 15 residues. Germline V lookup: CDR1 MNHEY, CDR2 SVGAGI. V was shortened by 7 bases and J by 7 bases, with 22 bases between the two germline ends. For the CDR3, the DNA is TGTGCCAGCAACCGCCGGGACAATGACCCGGTTGAAGCTTTCTTT. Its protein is CASNRRDNDPVEAFF.

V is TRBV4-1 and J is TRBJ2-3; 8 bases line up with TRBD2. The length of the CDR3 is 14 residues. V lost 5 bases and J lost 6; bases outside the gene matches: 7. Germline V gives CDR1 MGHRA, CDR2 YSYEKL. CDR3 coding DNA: TGCGCCAGCAGCTTCGGGGGGGCCGGGGATACGCAGTATTTT. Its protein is CASSFGGAGDTQYF.

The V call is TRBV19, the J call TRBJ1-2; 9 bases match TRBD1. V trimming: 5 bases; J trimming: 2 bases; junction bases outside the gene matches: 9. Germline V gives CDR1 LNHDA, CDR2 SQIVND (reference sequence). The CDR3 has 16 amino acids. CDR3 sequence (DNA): TGTGCCAGTAGTCCACAGAGGGACAGGGCAAACTATGGCTACACCTTC. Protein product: CASSPQRDRANYGYTF.

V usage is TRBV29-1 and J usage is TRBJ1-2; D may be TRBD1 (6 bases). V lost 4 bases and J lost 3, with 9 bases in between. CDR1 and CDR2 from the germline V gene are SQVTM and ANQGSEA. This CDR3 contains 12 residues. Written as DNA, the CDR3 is TGCAGCGTTGGATGGACAGACTATGGCTACACCTTC. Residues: CSVGWTDYGYTF.

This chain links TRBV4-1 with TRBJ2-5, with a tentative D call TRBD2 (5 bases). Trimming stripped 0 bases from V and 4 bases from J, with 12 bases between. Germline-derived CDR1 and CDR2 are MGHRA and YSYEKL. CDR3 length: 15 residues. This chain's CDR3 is CASSQESGIGETQYF. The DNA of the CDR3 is TGCGCCAGCAGCCAAGAGTCGGGGATCGGAGAGACCCAGTACTTC.

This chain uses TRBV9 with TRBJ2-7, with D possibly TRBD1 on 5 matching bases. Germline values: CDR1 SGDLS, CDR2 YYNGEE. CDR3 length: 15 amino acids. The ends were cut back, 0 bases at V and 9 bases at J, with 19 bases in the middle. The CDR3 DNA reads TGTGCCAGCAGCGTAGAGGTCAGGGAAAACTCACCGCAGTACTTC. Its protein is CASSVEVRENSPQYF. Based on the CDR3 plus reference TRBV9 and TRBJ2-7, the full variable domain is DSGVTQTPKHLITATGQRVTLRCSPRSGDLSVYWYQQSLDQGLQFLIQYYNGEERAKGNILERFSAQQFPDLHSELNLSSLELGDSALYFCASSVEVRENSPQYFGPGTRLTVT.

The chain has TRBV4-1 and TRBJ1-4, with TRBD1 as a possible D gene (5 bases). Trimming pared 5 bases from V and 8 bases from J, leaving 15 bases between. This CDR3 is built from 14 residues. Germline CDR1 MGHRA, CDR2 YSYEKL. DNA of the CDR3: TGCGCCAGCAGCTCGGGGGGAATGGGGGAAAAACTGTTTTTT. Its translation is CASSSGGMGEKLFF.

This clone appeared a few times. The CDR3 region is CASSYTTGGAEAFF. In DNA, the CDR3 is TGTGCCAGCAGCTACACGACAGGGGGCGCCGAAGCTTTCTTT. The chain has TRBV9 and TRBJ1-1; 10 bases line up with TRBD1. CDR1 is SGDLS and CDR2 is YYNGEE in the germline V gene. The V segment lost 4 bases and the J segment 8 bases; nucleotides outside the gene matches: 8. The CDR3 runs to 14 residues.

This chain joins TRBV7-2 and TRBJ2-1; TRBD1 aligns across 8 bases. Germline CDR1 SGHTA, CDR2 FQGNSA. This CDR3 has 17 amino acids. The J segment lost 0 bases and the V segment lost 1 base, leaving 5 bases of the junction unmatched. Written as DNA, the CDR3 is TGTGCCAGCAGCTTAGGAGCCAGGGGGCACTCCTACAATGAGCAGTTCTTC. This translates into CASSLGARGHSYNEQFF.

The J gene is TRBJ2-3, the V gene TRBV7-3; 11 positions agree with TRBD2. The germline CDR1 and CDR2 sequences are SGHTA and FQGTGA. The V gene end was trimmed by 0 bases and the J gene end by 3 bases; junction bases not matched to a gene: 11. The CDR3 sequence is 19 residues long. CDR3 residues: CASSLTGSGGASFTDTQYF. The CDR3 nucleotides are TGTGCCAGCAGCTTAACTGGTAGCGGGGGGGCCTCATTTACAGATACGCAGTATTTT. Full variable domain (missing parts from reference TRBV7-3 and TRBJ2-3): GAGVSQTPSNKVTEKGKYVELRCDPISGHTALYWYRQSLGQGPEFLIYFQGTGAADDSGLPNDRFFAVRPEGSVSTLKIQRTERGDSAVYLCASSLTGSGGASFTDTQYFGPGTRLTVL.